Below, 23 T cell receptor beta chains from the same sample are listed, as sequenced in a study of OX40 agonist ivuxolimab in advanced cancers. Profiled with immunoSEQ multiplex PCR; TCRdb holds only in-frame clones, not every one. The sample has about 49,000 clones, approximately 86% seen once. This specimen was CD4+ or CD8+ T cells sorted from blood, taken in a trial of the OX40 agonist ivuxolimab. These receptor sequences come from an adult with an advanced solid tumor such as melanoma, head and neck, liver or kidney cancer.

The rearrangement joins TRBV11-3 to TRBJ2-7, with D unresolved. This CDR3 spans 15 amino acids. Germline CDR1 is SGHNT and CDR2 is YENEEA. With 4 bases removed from V and 2 bases from J, the gap between germline ends came to 15 bases. CDR3 sequence reads: CASSSPRFSPYEQYF. In nucleotides, the CDR3 is TGTGCCAGCAGCTCCCCGCGGTTTTCACCCTACGAGCAGTACTTC.

The genes are TRBV5-1 and TRBJ2-5, with D perhaps matching TRBD2 (5 bases). The CDR3 has 11 amino acids. CDR1 SGHRS and CDR2 YFSETQ come from the germline V gene. The V gene lost 4 bases and the J gene lost 5 bases, with 6 bases spanning the gap. The CDR3 sequence: CASSPGETQYF. In DNA form, the CDR3 reads TGCGCCAGCAGCCCGGGGGAGACCCAGTACTTC.

This chain connects TRBV9 to TRBJ2-1; D not resolved. There are 16 residues in the CDR3. The germline V gene encodes CDR1 SGDLS and CDR2 YYNGEE. Trimming shortened V by 0 bases and J by 2 bases, and 12 bases separated the two germline ends. The DNA for the CDR3 is TGTGCCAGCAGCGTAGCGCTCCTGATCACCTACAATGAGCAGTTCTTC. Translated: CASSVALLITYNEQFF.

This clone was seen once. This rearrangement joins TRBV5-6 to TRBJ2-1, with D perhaps matching TRBD2 (6 bases). V was cut by 7 bases and J by 1 base, with 24 bases left in between. Per germline, CDR1 SGHDT and CDR2 YYEEEE. This CDR3 is built from 18 residues. The CDR3 loop is CASLPRFRGSTSYNEQFF. CDR3 coding DNA: TGTGCCAGCCTCCCACGGTTCCGGGGGTCAACTTCCTACAATGAGCAGTTCTTC.

This sequence joins TRBV11-2 and TRBJ2-3, with TRBD2 identical over 10 bases. Trimming at V came to 0 bases and at J to 4 bases, leaving 1 base not matched to a gene. The CDR3 runs 15 residues. Germline lookup yields CDR1 SGHAT and CDR2 FQNNGV. As DNA, the CDR3 is TGTGCCAGCAGCTTAGAACTAGCGGGGCCAGATACGCAGTATTTT. The encoded protein is CASSLELAGPDTQYF.

This clone has just a few counts. This rearrangement joins TRBV6-6 to TRBJ1-5; D is unclear. V was cut by 4 bases and J by 5 bases, with 6 bases left in between. CDR1 is MNHNY, CDR2 SVGAGI, per germline (reference sequence). The CDR3 contains 12 residues. CDR3 amino acids: CASSWRDQPQHF. The CDR3 DNA is TGTGCCAGCAGTTGGCGTGATCAGCCCCAGCATTTT.

V is TRBV5-4 and J is TRBJ1-1; the D is unclear. The CDR3 extends over 13 amino acids. Germline CDR1 SGHNT, CDR2 YYREEE (reference sequence). V lost 0 bases, J lost 8 bases, and 11 bases lay in between. This chain's CDR3 is CASSLVLLGEAFF. The CDR3 DNA sequence: TGTGCCAGCAGCTTGGTCCTTCTAGGGGAAGCTTTCTTT.

The V gene is TRBV5-1, the J gene TRBJ2-1, with 11 positions matching TRBD2. The V segment lost 0 bases and the J segment 10 bases; nucleotides outside the gene matches: 6. The CDR3 has 15 residues. Germline V gives CDR1 SGHRS, CDR2 YFSETQ. CDR3 coding DNA: TGCGCCAGCAGCTTGGGACTAGCGGGAATCAGGGAGCAGTTCTTC. Its protein product is CASSLGLAGIREQFF.

The chain joins TRBV9 to TRBJ1-2; 9 nucleotides agree with TRBD1. The CDR3 is 14 residues long. The germline gives CDR1 SGDLS, CDR2 YYNGEE. After removal of 4 bases from V and 3 bases from J, the junction contained 4 bases not matched to a gene. The CDR3 region has the DNA TGTGCCAGCAGCCCGACAGGGGGTGACTATGGCTACACCTTC. It specifies CASSPTGGDYGYTF.

The CDR3 sequence: CASSLSGRNEQYF. CDR3 sequence (DNA): TGTGCCAGCTCACTAAGCGGGAGGAACGAGCAGTACTTC. V is TRBV18 and J is TRBJ2-7; TRBD2 matches 9 bases. This CDR3 has 13 residues. Germline CDR1 KGHSH, CDR2 LQKENI. V dropped 4 bases and J dropped 5; count of bases not matched to a gene: 3.

CDR3 sequence reads: CASSTGLDHTDTQYF. The CDR3 DNA reads as TGTGCCAGCAGCACTGGACTAGACCACACAGATACGCAGTATTTT. The rearrangement links TRBV5-4 to TRBJ2-3; 7 nucleotides agree with TRBD2. The CDR3 extends over 15 amino acids. V was clipped by 4 bases and J by 2 bases; unmatched bases: 7. Germline V gene lookup returns CDR1 SGHNT and CDR2 YYREEE (reference sequence).

The gene calls are TRBV4-1 and TRBJ2-7; TRBD2 matches 7 bases. CDR1 is MGHRA and CDR2 is YSYEKL in the germline V gene. This CDR3 is built from 14 residues. V was clipped by 1 base and J by 2 bases; unmatched bases: 2. The CDR3 DNA is TGCGCCAGCAGCCAAGGGGCGGGAGCCTACGAGCAGTACTTC. Protein sequence: CASSQGAGAYEQYF.

V usage is TRBV7-3 and J usage is TRBJ2-5; 8 bases fit TRBD2. Trimming cost V 3 bases and J 3 bases; bases outside gene matches: 3. Germline values: CDR1 SGHTA, CDR2 FQGTGA. The CDR3 sequence is 14 residues long. Here the CDR3 reads CASSLAGGKETQYF. DNA of the CDR3: TGTGCCAGCAGCTTGGCGGGAGGCAAAGAGACCCAGTACTTC. The complete variable domain, with remaining parts taken from reference TRBV7-3 and TRBJ2-5, reads GAGVSQTPSNKVTEKGKYVELRCDPISGHTALYWYRQSLGQGPEFLIYFQGTGAADDSGLPNDRFFAVRPEGSVSTLKIQRTERGDSAVYLCASSLAGGKETQYFGPGTRLLVL.

The V and J genes are TRBV5-5 and TRBJ1-5; maybe TRBD1 (5 bases). Deletions cut 3 bases from V and 1 base from J, with 8 bases between. Germline loops: CDR1 SGHKS, CDR2 YYEKEE (reference sequence). This CDR3 is built from 14 residues. CDR3 loop: CASSWDGSNQPQHF. The CDR3 DNA sequence: TGTGCCAGCAGCTGGGACGGAAGCAATCAGCCCCAGCATTTT.

The chain employs TRBV19 and TRBJ2-7; 12 nucleotides agree with TRBD2. Trimming removed 3 bases from V and 4 bases from J; junction bases left unmatched: 4. CDR3 length: 15 residues. Germline CDR1 reads LNHDA; CDR2 reads SQIVND (reference sequence). In DNA, the CDR3 is TGTGCCAGTAGTATTGGACTAGCGGGAAGGTACGAGCAGTACTTC. Protein sequence: CASSIGLAGRYEQYF.

The chain has TRBV10-3 and TRBJ2-3, with D perhaps TRBD2 (5 bases). V lost 11 bases and J lost 1, with 16 bases in between. This CDR3 spans 14 amino acids. Germline V CDR1 and CDR2: ENHRY, SYGVKD. The CDR3 region has the DNA TGTGCCGTGCAACCCAGAGCGGGCACAGATACGCAGTATTTT. As protein: CAVQPRAGTDTQYF.

The CDR3 nucleotides are TGTGCCAGCAGCTTGGAAATGTGGGGTGGGAGGTCTCACGAGCAGTACTTC. It specifies CASSLEMWGGRSHEQYF. The chain carries TRBV5-5 and TRBJ2-7, with a tentative D call TRBD2 (6 bases). CDR1 is SGHKS, CDR2 YYEKEE, per germline (reference sequence). The CDR3 spans 17 residues. V shed 0 bases and J shed 5 bases, with 21 bases lying between them.

This chain uses TRBV4-1 with TRBJ2-7, with D perhaps TRBD2 (7 bases). The germline V and J ends were trimmed by 1 base and 4 bases, with 14 bases remaining between them. The V gene's germline CDR1 is MGHRA and CDR2 YSYEKL. The CDR3 runs to 15 residues. DNA for the CDR3: TGCGCCAGCAGCCAAGGGCGGGGGCCTTTATACGAGCAGTACTTC. This sequence encodes CASSQGRGPLYEQYF.

This clone was detected once. The chain has TRBV9 and TRBJ2-7; D is unresolved. The CDR3 contains 13 residues. Germline V gives CDR1 SGDLS, CDR2 YYNGEE. V lost 0 bases and J lost 6, with 10 bases in between. Here the CDR3 reads CASSVGTVTEQYF. DNA of the CDR3: TGTGCCAGCAGCGTAGGAACGGTGACCGAGCAGTACTTC.

This chain uses TRBV21-1 with TRBJ2-3; TRBD2 is the table's D call, not checked against the DNA. TRBV21-1 constitutes a pseudogene. CDR3 length equals 16 residues. The CDR3 spells CASSKAQRGSTDTQYF. In DNA form, the CDR3 reads TGTGCCAGCAGCAAAGCGCAGCGGGGGAGCACAGATACGCAGTATTTT.

This clone came up a few times. The chain employs TRBV2 and TRBJ2-7; maybe TRBD1 (6 bases). CDR1 and CDR2 (germline): SNHLY, FYNNEI. CDR3 size: 14 residues. V lost 6 bases, J lost 0 bases, and 12 bases lay in between. CDR3 loop: CASRPDRYSYEQYF. In nucleotides, the CDR3 is TGTGCCAGCAGGCCAGACAGGTACTCCTACGAGCAGTACTTC.

This rearrangement joins TRBV18 to TRBJ1-2; the D gene is possibly TRBD1 (5 bases). CDR1 KGHSH and CDR2 LQKENI come from the germline V gene. This CDR3 is 15 amino acids long. Trimming pared 3 bases from V and 8 bases from J, leaving 19 bases between. The CDR3 DNA is TGTGCCAGCTCACCCCAGGCCGGGGCTGAGGGAGGCTACACCTTC. Its translation is CASSPQAGAEGGYTF.

This rearrangement joins TRBV6-4 to TRBJ2-2; no clear D gene. There are 14 residues in the CDR3. Germline V CDR1 and CDR2: MRHNA, SNTAGT. Trimming took 5 bases from V and 3 from J, leaving 10 bases between them. CDR3 protein: CASSPGSDTGELFF. CDR3 coding DNA: TGTGCCAGCAGTCCCGGGTCCGACACCGGGGAGCTGTTTTTT.